Each of the 18 T cell receptor beta chains below was sequenced from the same sample in a study of identical twins (dated by TCRdb to 2015 to 2016). The protocol used for the library was 5' RACE. Sequencing instrument: Illumina HiSeq 2000. In-frame beta chains were kept once TCRdb had trimmed the public reads at Q25 with fastp and called clones with MiXCR. Rows merge per CDR3 protein into single entries with the most common DNA and genes. The sample contains some 590,000 distinct CDR3 sequences, just under 10% of them found a single time. The ten largest make up approximately 3% of the sample. These data were also filed under a second study, of yellow fever vaccine responses in identical twins.

Sequenced sample: PBMCs. The receptors shown here come from a woman between 18 and 29 years old in good health.

This clonotype occurred a few times. This chain links TRBV20-1 with TRBJ2-7; the D is unclear. CDR1 is DFQATT and CDR2 is SNEGSKA in the germline V gene (reference sequence). The CDR3 spans 12 residues. Deletions cut 1 base from V and 6 bases from J, with 10 bases between. The CDR3 sequence: CSARAQGVEQYF. The DNA of the CDR3 is TGCAGTGCTAGAGCACAAGGTGTCGAGCAGTACTTC.

The table lists this clonotype with a few counts. The CDR3, as DNA: TGTGCCAGCAGCTTCGGACAGGGTTCCCTCTCTGGGGCCAACGTCCTGACTTTC. Its translation is CASSFGQGSLSGANVLTF. This chain connects TRBV5-6 to TRBJ2-6; 8 bases fit TRBD1. Trimming at V came to 2 bases and at J to 0 bases, leaving 7 bases not matched to a gene. The CDR3 extends over 18 amino acids. Germline CDR1 SGHDT, CDR2 YYEEEE.

The V call is TRBV7-2, the J call TRBJ2-1, with 8 bases matching TRBD1. This CDR3 region has 15 residues. Germline CDR1 SGHTA, CDR2 FQGNSA. Germline trimming cut 5 bases from V and 5 bases from J; bases unmatched to any gene: 8. In nucleotides, the CDR3 is TGTGCCAGCAGCAGAAAGACAGGGGAAAACAATGAGCAGTTCTTC. Protein sequence: CASSRKTGENNEQFF.

The rearrangement joins TRBV7-2 to TRBJ2-1; D perhaps matches TRBD1 (7 bases). Looked up from germline, CDR1 is SGHTA and CDR2 is FQGNSA. The CDR3 has 15 residues. Trimming shortened V by 5 bases and J by 5 bases, and 16 bases separated the two germline ends. The CDR3 DNA follows: TGTGCCAGCAGCGACAGGGACTTCCTCAACAATGAGCAGTTCTTC. Protein sequence: CASSDRDFLNNEQFF.

This clonotype was seen at least ten times. V gene TRBV5-1 combines with J gene TRBJ2-1; D is unclear. V dropped 4 bases and J dropped 6 bases, with 20 bases sitting between them. The CDR3 has 16 residues. Germline values: CDR1 SGHRS, CDR2 YFSETQ. The CDR3 DNA sequence: TGCGCCAGCAGCCCGGACCGGGTCCCCAGCCCCAATGAGCAGTTCTTC. Amino acid sequence: CASSPDRVPSPNEQFF.

The chain recombines TRBV6-2 or TRBV6-3 with TRBJ1-2; D is unresolved. Trimming pared 1 base from V and 10 bases from J, leaving 7 bases between. Germline CDR1 reads MNHEY; CDR2 reads SVGEGT. CDR3 length equals 11 residues. The chain's CDR3 is CASSYWTDYTF. The CDR3 DNA sequence: TGTGCCAGCAGTTACTGGACGGACTACACCTTC.

This clonotype was detected a few times. CDR3 residues: CASSLSLDPGTEAFF. In DNA form, the CDR3 reads TGTGCCAGCAGCTTAAGTCTTGATCCAGGGACTGAAGCTTTCTTT. The V and J genes are TRBV7-2 and TRBJ1-1; TRBD1 might be the D (5 bases). The germline gives CDR1 SGHTA, CDR2 FQGNSA. The CDR3 length is 15 residues. Trimming shortened V by 2 bases and J by 5 bases, and 15 bases separated the two germline ends.

CDR3 in DNA: TGTGCCAGCAGCTTATATGCAGCGGGGAGCTCCTACAATGAGCAGTTCTTC. It yields the protein CASSLYAAGSSYNEQFF. The chain links TRBV7-6 to TRBJ2-1, with TRBD2 identical over 7 bases. The CDR3 length is 17 residues. V shed 2 bases and J 0 bases; nucleotides not matched to a gene: 7. Germline CDR1 is SGHVS and CDR2 is FNYEAQ. The full variable domain, rest sourced from reference TRBV7-6 and TRBJ2-1, is GAGVSQSPRYKVTKRGQDVALRCDPISGHVSLYWYRQALGQGPEFLTYFNYEAQQDKSGLPNDRFSAERPEGSISTLTIQRTEQRDSAMYRCASSLYAAGSSYNEQFFGPGTRLTVL.

This clonotype was seen repeatedly, ten times or more. The chain joins TRBV12-3 or TRBV12-4 to TRBJ2-4, with D perhaps matching TRBD1 or TRBD2 (5 bases each). The CDR3 length is 15 residues. V lost 6 bases, J lost 0 bases, and 12 bases lay in between. The CDR3 spells CASRPGRIAKNIQYF. In DNA, the CDR3 is TGTGCCAGCAGACCGGGACGGATAGCCAAAAACATTCAGTACTTC.

The chain combines TRBV7-8 with TRBJ1-1; TRBD1 is a possible D gene (5 bases). The CDR3 loop spans 14 amino acids. CDR1 and CDR2 from the germline V gene are SGHVS and FQNEAQ. The V gene lost 5 bases and the J gene lost 4 bases, with 14 bases spanning the gap. The CDR3 bases are TGTGCCAGCAGCCACGGAGGGGTTGCCACTGAAGCTTTCTTT. It specifies CASSHGGVATEAFF.

This clonotype was recorded many times. This sequence joins TRBV25-1 and TRBJ2-6; D gene ambiguous. CDR1 MGHDK and CDR2 SYGVNS come from the germline V gene. Trimming stripped 3 bases from V and 0 bases from J, with 0 bases between. The CDR3 has 13 residues. The CDR3 spells CASSDSGANVLTF. As DNA, the CDR3 is TGTGCCAGCAGTGACTCTGGGGCCAACGTCCTGACTTTC.

This clonotype was picked up a small number of times. The chain recombines TRBV5-1 with TRBJ2-7, with TRBD2 matching over 7 bases. The germline V gene encodes CDR1 SGHRS and CDR2 YFSETQ. J gave up 7 bases and V 3 bases, and 16 bases lay outside the gene matches. CDR3 size: 16 residues. The CDR3 DNA is TGCGCCAGCAGCTCGGAAACTGGCGGGAGTATGAGGGAGCAGTACTTC. Its translation: CASSSETGGSMREQYF.

This clonotype was detected ten times or more. The rearrangement uses TRBV6-2 or TRBV6-3 and TRBJ2-4; TRBD1 matches 8 bases. Trimming at V came to 0 bases and at J to 1 base, leaving 5 bases not matched to a gene. The CDR3 covers 17 residues. Germline CDR1 and CDR2: MNHEY and SVGEGT. CDR3 residues: CASSYSLDRDAKNIQYF. CDR3 coding DNA: TGTGCCAGCAGTTACTCGCTGGACAGGGACGCCAAAAACATTCAGTACTTC.

This clonotype appeared a few times. V is TRBV4-2 and J is TRBJ2-1; no definite D call. Germline loops: CDR1 LGHNA, CDR2 YNFKEQ. Trimming took 1 base from V and 6 from J, leaving 4 bases between them. The CDR3 contains 12 residues. For the CDR3, the DNA is TGTGCCAGCAGCCAAGCTCGCAATGAGCAGTTCTTC. Encoded protein: CASSQARNEQFF.

The table lists this clonotype with many counts. CDR3: CATSRDPAGRNEKLFF. CDR3 DNA: TGTGCCACCAGCAGAGATCCGGCAGGGCGGAATGAAAAACTGTTTTTT. The rearrangement joins TRBV15 to TRBJ1-4; D may be TRBD1 (5 bases). This CDR3 has 16 amino acids. V was cut by 0 bases and J by 5 bases, with 13 bases left in between. CDR1 and CDR2 (germline): LNHNV, YYDKDF (reference sequence). The whole variable domain, filled in from reference TRBV15 and TRBJ1-4, reads DAMVIQNPRYQVTQFGKPVTLSCSQTLNHNVMYWYQQKSSQAPKLLFHYYDKDFNNEADTPDNFQSRRPNTSFCFLDIRSPGLGDTAMYLCATSRDPAGRNEKLFFGSGTQLSVL.

For this clonotype: A junction boundary mismatches the germline segment, possibly from a read error. This chain connects TRBV7-3 to TRBJ2-1, with D possibly being TRBD1 or TRBD2 (5 bases each). Germline lookup yields CDR1 SGHTA and CDR2 FQGTGA. This CDR3 spans 15 amino acids. The CDR3 nucleotides read TGTGCCAGCAGCTTAATTGTGACAGACTACAATGAGCAGCTCTTC. Its translation is CASSLIVTDYNEQLF. The full variable domain, rest sourced from reference TRBV7-3 and TRBJ2-1, is GAGVSQTPSNKVTEKGKYVELRCDPISGHTALYWYRQSLGQGPEFLIYFQGTGAADDSGLPNDRFFAVRPEGSVSTLKIQRTERGDSAVYLCASSLIVTDYNEQLFGPGTRLTVL.

This clonotype has a handful of counts. The DNA of the CDR3 is TGCAGTGCTAGAGATATTCGGGGGACAGAAAACACCGGGGAGCTGTTTTTT. Its protein product is CSARDIRGTENTGELFF. The genes are TRBV20-1 and TRBJ2-2, with TRBD1 as a possible D gene (7 bases). The germline V gene encodes CDR1 DFQATT and CDR2 SNEGSKA (reference sequence). V lost 0 bases and J lost 2, with 16 bases in between. The CDR3 consists of 17 residues.

This clonotype was seen a few times. The J gene is TRBJ1-6, the V gene TRBV3-1; 9 nucleotides match TRBD1. With V trimmed by 3 bases and J by 13 bases, 10 bases remained unmatched. This CDR3 has 15 residues. The germline V gene has CDR1 LGHDT and CDR2 YNNKEL (reference sequence). The CDR3 nucleotides are TGTGCCAGCAGCCAGCGCGGGACAGGGTTTTCCCCCCTCCACTTT. The encoded protein is CASSQRGTGFSPLHF.